The rows below give T cell receptor beta chains drawn from one sample of a study of siplizumab effects on memory and regulatory T cells. The repertoire was sequenced with immunoSEQ multiplex PCR; TCRdb's copy has only in-frame clones and lacks some. Of about 69,000 clones listed, roughly 88% are singletons. The specimen was Tregs sorted from blood. Every receptor here comes from a human donor in good health. CDR3s include the opening cysteine and the closing phenylalanine or tryptophan. Fields, in order: V gene, J gene, D gene, clone size, CDR3 protein, CDR3 DNA. The D gene is left open where the match is weak. Expanded clones get a size class; other rows say once, few or many, or leave the size out.

v_call: TRBV7-2; j_call: TRBJ2-5; d_call: -; clone_size: -; cdr3_aa: CASGAGSRETQYF; cdr3_nt: TGTGCCAGCGGGGCGGGGTCCCGGGAGACCCAGTACTTC
v_call: TRBV11-2; j_call: TRBJ2-1; d_call: -; clone_size: -; cdr3_aa: CASSLGYPNEQFF; cdr3_nt: TGTGCCAGCAGCTTAGGCTACCCCAATGAGCAGTTCTTC
v_call: TRBV4-1; j_call: TRBJ2-1; d_call: TRBD2; clone_size: -; cdr3_aa: CASSRGTSGAYNEQFF; cdr3_nt: TGCGCCAGCAGCCGCGGGACTAGCGGAGCCTACAATGAGCAGTTCTTC
v_call: TRBV19; j_call: TRBJ2-7; d_call: -; clone_size: -; cdr3_aa: CASSITDSSYEQYF; cdr3_nt: TGTGCCAGTAGTATAACGGATAGCTCCTACGAGCAGTACTTC
v_call: TRBV10-2; j_call: TRBJ2-1; d_call: -; clone_size: -; cdr3_aa: CASGAGSYNEQFF; cdr3_nt: TGCGCCAGCGGGGCAGGATCCTACAATGAGCAGTTCTTC
v_call: TRBV18; j_call: TRBJ2-3; d_call: -; clone_size: -; cdr3_aa: CASSPLRGGQMGTDTQYF; cdr3_nt: TGTGCCAGCTCACCGCTCCGGGGCGGACAGATGGGCACAGATACGCAGTATTTT
v_call: TRBV4-2; j_call: TRBJ2-3; d_call: TRBD2; clone_size: -; cdr3_aa: CASSQENPWTSGRGDTQYF; cdr3_nt: TGTGCCAGCAGCCAAGAAAACCCCTGGACTAGCGGGAGAGGTGATACGCAGTATTTT
v_call: TRBV6-4; j_call: TRBJ2-5; d_call: TRBD2; clone_size: -; cdr3_aa: CASRGPGLAGHRKTQYF; cdr3_nt: TGTGCCAGCAGGGGTCCGGGACTAGCGGGACATCGGAAGACCCAGTACTTC
v_call: TRBV5-1; j_call: TRBJ1-3; d_call: TRBD1; clone_size: -; cdr3_aa: CASTRTGEPGNTIYF; cdr3_nt: TGCGCCAGCACTAGGACAGGGGAACCTGGAAACACCATATATTTT
v_call: TRBV7-2; j_call: TRBJ2-7; d_call: -; clone_size: -; cdr3_aa: CASSYRGQQYEQYF; cdr3_nt: TGTGCCAGCAGCTACCGCGGACAACAATACGAGCAGTACTTC
v_call: TRBV7-8; j_call: TRBJ2-7; d_call: TRBD2; clone_size: -; cdr3_aa: CASSPGTSVNEQYF; cdr3_nt: TGTGCCAGCAGCCCGGGGACTAGCGTGAACGAGCAGTACTTC
v_call: TRBV18; j_call: TRBJ2-7; d_call: TRBD2; clone_size: -; cdr3_aa: CASSPPTRGGNEQYF; cdr3_nt: TGTGCCAGCTCACCACCGACTCGGGGGGGGAACGAGCAGTACTTC
v_call: TRBV28; j_call: TRBJ2-7; d_call: -; clone_size: few; cdr3_aa: CASSFRDASSYEQYF; cdr3_nt: TGTGCCAGCAGTTTCCGGGACGCGAGCTCCTACGAGCAGTACTTC
v_call: TRBV6-6; j_call: TRBJ1-5; d_call: TRBD1; clone_size: -; cdr3_aa: CASRAWTGNQPQHF; cdr3_nt: TGTGCCAGCAGGGCGTGGACAGGGAATCAGCCCCAGCATTTT
v_call: TRBV5-6; j_call: TRBJ1-2; d_call: TRBD1; clone_size: once; cdr3_aa: CASSRDSYGYTF; cdr3_nt: TGTGCCAGCAGTCGGGACAGCTATGGCTACACCTTC
v_call: TRBV11-3; j_call: TRBJ2-5; d_call: -; clone_size: -; cdr3_aa: CASSPYGQMQETQYF; cdr3_nt: TGTGCCAGCAGCCCATACGGACAGATGCAAGAGACCCAGTACTTC
v_call: TRBV6-5; j_call: TRBJ1-4; d_call: -; clone_size: -; cdr3_aa: CASSFGGGEKLFF; cdr3_nt: TGTGCCAGCAGTTTTGGGGGGGGTGAAAAACTGTTTTTT
v_call: TRBV21-1; j_call: TRBJ2-7; d_call: -; clone_size: -; cdr3_aa: CASSKDAKEYEQYF; cdr3_nt: TGTGCCAGCAGCAAAGATGCCAAGGAATACGAGCAGTACTTC
v_call: TRBV4-1; j_call: TRBJ2-7; d_call: TRBD2; clone_size: -; cdr3_aa: CASSRKRGEGNEQYF; cdr3_nt: TGCGCCAGCAGCAGGAAGCGGGGGGAAGGGAACGAGCAGTACTTC
v_call: TRBV5-1; j_call: TRBJ2-7; d_call: TRBD2; clone_size: -; cdr3_aa: CASSLGLAGGSYEQYF; cdr3_nt: TGCGCCAGCAGCTTGGGCCTAGCGGGAGGCTCCTACGAGCAGTACTTC
v_call: TRBV29-1; j_call: TRBJ1-2; d_call: TRBD1; clone_size: -; cdr3_aa: CSVDPTGANYGYTF; cdr3_nt: TGCAGCGTTGATCCGACAGGGGCTAACTATGGCTACACCTTC
v_call: TRBV6-4; j_call: TRBJ1-2; d_call: -; clone_size: -; cdr3_aa: CASSLEEGSAYGYTF; cdr3_nt: TGTGCCAGCAGTCTAGAAGAGGGCTCGGCCTATGGCTACACCTTC
v_call: TRBV7-9; j_call: TRBJ1-1; d_call: -; clone_size: -; cdr3_aa: CASSLGVAVAFF; cdr3_nt: TGTGCCAGCAGCTTAGGGGTGGCAGTCGCTTTCTTT
v_call: TRBV9; j_call: TRBJ2-1; d_call: -; clone_size: -; cdr3_aa: CASSVAPSVKANEQFF; cdr3_nt: TGTGCCAGCAGCGTAGCCCCTTCGGTGAAAGCCAATGAGCAGTTCTTC
v_call: TRBV5-1; j_call: TRBJ1-5; d_call: TRBD1; clone_size: -; cdr3_aa: CASSLGQGGQPQHF; cdr3_nt: TGCGCCAGCAGCTTGGGACAGGGGGGACAGCCCCAGCATTTT
v_call: TRBV13; j_call: TRBJ1-3; d_call: -; clone_size: -; cdr3_aa: CASSPVGAGNTIYF; cdr3_nt: TGTGCCAGCAGCCCCGTGGGGGCTGGAAACACCATATATTTT
v_call: TRBV6-5; j_call: TRBJ1-1; d_call: -; clone_size: -; cdr3_aa: CASWQRSNLGAFF; cdr3_nt: TGTGCCAGCTGGCAGCGTTCGAATTTGGGAGCTTTCTTT
v_call: TRBV5-1; j_call: TRBJ2-4; d_call: -; clone_size: -; cdr3_aa: CASSSLGTENIQYF; cdr3_nt: TGCGCCAGCAGCTCACTCGGGACGGAAAACATTCAGTACTTC
v_call: TRBV29-1; j_call: TRBJ1-2; d_call: -; clone_size: -; cdr3_aa: CSVTLRQANYGYTF; cdr3_nt: TGCAGCGTTACCCTAAGACAGGCTAACTATGGCTACACCTTC
v_call: TRBV7-3; j_call: TRBJ1-1; d_call: -; clone_size: -; cdr3_aa: CASRLNQASNTEAFF; cdr3_nt: TGTGCCAGCAGACTTAATCAGGCTTCAAACACTGAAGCTTTCTTT
v_call: TRBV10-2; j_call: TRBJ2-5; d_call: -; clone_size: -; cdr3_aa: CASSDRETQYF; cdr3_nt: TGCGCCAGCAGTGACAGGGAGACCCAGTACTTC
v_call: TRBV18; j_call: TRBJ2-3; d_call: TRBD2; clone_size: -; cdr3_aa: CASSLLAGIDTQYF; cdr3_nt: TGTGCCAGCTCACTTTTAGCGGGAATCGATACGCAGTATTTT
v_call: TRBV28; j_call: TRBJ2-4; d_call: -; clone_size: -; cdr3_aa: CASSVRPKNIQYF; cdr3_nt: TGTGCCAGCAGTGTCCGCCCCAAAAACATTCAGTACTTC
v_call: TRBV19; j_call: TRBJ1-1; d_call: TRBD1; clone_size: once; cdr3_aa: CASSAGTGVRGTEAFF; cdr3_nt: TGTGCCAGTAGTGCTGGGACAGGGGTTCGTGGCACTGAAGCTTTCTTT
v_call: TRBV7-9; j_call: TRBJ1-2; d_call: -; clone_size: many; cdr3_aa: CASSHDVHRNYGYTF; cdr3_nt: TGTGCCAGCAGCCACGACGTCCATCGTAACTATGGCTACACCTTC
v_call: TRBV13; j_call: TRBJ2-1; d_call: TRBD2; clone_size: -; cdr3_aa: CASSPPSLGRGEQFF; cdr3_nt: TGTGCCAGCAGCCCGCCCTCCCTGGGGAGGGGTGAGCAGTTCTTC
v_call: TRBV30; j_call: TRBJ2-7; d_call: -; clone_size: -; cdr3_aa: CAWSVGAGLYEQYF; cdr3_nt: TGTGCCTGGAGTGTTGGGGCAGGGCTCTACGAGCAGTACTTC
v_call: TRBV18; j_call: TRBJ2-1; d_call: -; clone_size: few; cdr3_aa: CASSPPTSFEQFF; cdr3_nt: TGTGCCAGCTCACCACCGACTAGTTTTGAGCAGTTCTTC
v_call: TRBV5-1; j_call: TRBJ1-2; d_call: -; clone_size: -; cdr3_aa: CASSLEQSVYTF; cdr3_nt: TGCGCCAGCAGCTTGGAACAGTCAGTCTACACCTTC
v_call: TRBV11-3; j_call: TRBJ1-1; d_call: -; clone_size: -; cdr3_aa: CASSLVGLLNTEAFF; cdr3_nt: TGTGCCAGCAGCTTAGTGGGCCTATTGAACACTGAAGCTTTCTTT
v_call: TRBV6-4; j_call: TRBJ2-1; d_call: TRBD2; clone_size: -; cdr3_aa: CASRGTSGSFPFF; cdr3_nt: TGTGCCAGCAGGGGAACTAGCGGGAGTTTTCCGTTCTTC
v_call: TRBV6-5; j_call: TRBJ2-7; d_call: TRBD1; clone_size: once; cdr3_aa: CASSTSTGSYEQYF; cdr3_nt: TGTGCCAGCAGTACCTCGACAGGGAGCTACGAGCAGTACTTC
v_call: TRBV6-6; j_call: TRBJ2-3; d_call: -; clone_size: -; cdr3_aa: CASNRAGTDTQYF; cdr3_nt: TGTGCCAGCAACCGGGCGGGAACAGATACGCAGTATTTT
v_call: TRBV5-6; j_call: TRBJ1-4; d_call: -; clone_size: -; cdr3_aa: CASATHRVTNEKLFF; cdr3_nt: TGTGCCAGCGCCACCCACAGGGTAACTAATGAAAAACTGTTTTTT
v_call: TRBV28; j_call: TRBJ2-7; d_call: -; clone_size: -; cdr3_aa: CASKPRGRGSYEQYF; cdr3_nt: TGTGCCAGCAAGCCGAGGGGCAGGGGCTCCTACGAGCAGTACTTC
v_call: TRBV15; j_call: TRBJ2-3; d_call: -; clone_size: few; cdr3_aa: CATSRGLREKADTQYF; cdr3_nt: TGTGCCACCAGCAGAGGGTTACGGGAGAAAGCAGATACGCAGTATTTT
v_call: TRBV11-2; j_call: TRBJ2-3; d_call: -; clone_size: -; cdr3_aa: CASSPGGSTDTQYF; cdr3_nt: TGTGCCAGCAGCCCCGGGGGTAGCACAGATACGCAGTATTTT
v_call: TRBV7-9; j_call: TRBJ2-1; d_call: TRBD2; clone_size: -; cdr3_aa: CASSGAGREAYNEQFF; cdr3_nt: TGTGCCAGCAGCGGGGCGGGGCGGGAGGCATACAATGAGCAGTTCTTC
v_call: TRBV10-3; j_call: TRBJ2-7; d_call: -; clone_size: few; cdr3_aa: CAISDPVGEQYF; cdr3_nt: TGTGCCATCAGTGACCCCGTGGGCGAGCAGTACTTC
v_call: TRBV18; j_call: TRBJ2-2; d_call: TRBD2; clone_size: -; cdr3_aa: CASSPSSGRENTGELFF; cdr3_nt: TGTGCCAGCTCACCGAGTAGCGGGAGGGAGAACACCGGGGAGCTGTTTTTT
v_call: TRBV19; j_call: TRBJ1-5; d_call: TRBD1; clone_size: -; cdr3_aa: CASSTPRQGSGNQPQHF; cdr3_nt: TGTGCCAGTAGTACCCCCCGACAGGGTTCTGGAAATCAGCCCCAGCATTTT
v_call: TRBV4-2; j_call: TRBJ2-7; d_call: TRBD2; clone_size: -; cdr3_aa: CASSLLAGGPYEQYF; cdr3_nt: TGTGCCAGCAGCCTACTAGCGGGAGGGCCCTACGAGCAGTACTTC
v_call: TRBV28; j_call: TRBJ1-1; d_call: TRBD1; clone_size: once; cdr3_aa: CASRKGARVLGNTEAFF; cdr3_nt: TGTGCCAGCAGAAAGGGGGCCAGGGTACTAGGGAACACTGAAGCTTTCTTT
v_call: TRBV11-3; j_call: TRBJ2-3; d_call: TRBD1; clone_size: -; cdr3_aa: CASSLLGQSTDTQYF; cdr3_nt: TGTGCCAGCAGCTTGTTGGGACAGAGCACAGATACGCAGTATTTT
v_call: TRBV14; j_call: TRBJ2-7; d_call: -; clone_size: -; cdr3_aa: CASSFSIGRTYEQYF; cdr3_nt: TGTGCCAGCAGCTTCTCGATAGGACGCACTTACGAGCAGTACTTC
v_call: TRBV21-1; j_call: TRBJ2-1; d_call: -; clone_size: -; cdr3_aa: CASSKKGSSYNEQFF; cdr3_nt: TGTGCCAGCAGCAAGAAGGGAAGCTCCTACAATGAGCAGTTCTTC
v_call: TRBV19; j_call: TRBJ1-1; d_call: -; clone_size: -; cdr3_aa: CASSARGGGYTEAFF; cdr3_nt: TGTGCCAGTAGCGCGAGGGGGGGTGGATACACTGAAGCTTTCTTT
v_call: TRBV5-1; j_call: TRBJ2-3; d_call: -; clone_size: -; cdr3_aa: CASSLVGGRRDTQYF; cdr3_nt: TGCGCCAGCAGCTTGGTCGGGGGGCGGCGAGATACGCAGTATTTT
v_call: TRBV18; j_call: TRBJ2-3; d_call: -; clone_size: -; cdr3_aa: CASSPRHSPDTQYF; cdr3_nt: TGTGCCAGCTCACCACGTCACAGTCCAGATACGCAGTATTTT